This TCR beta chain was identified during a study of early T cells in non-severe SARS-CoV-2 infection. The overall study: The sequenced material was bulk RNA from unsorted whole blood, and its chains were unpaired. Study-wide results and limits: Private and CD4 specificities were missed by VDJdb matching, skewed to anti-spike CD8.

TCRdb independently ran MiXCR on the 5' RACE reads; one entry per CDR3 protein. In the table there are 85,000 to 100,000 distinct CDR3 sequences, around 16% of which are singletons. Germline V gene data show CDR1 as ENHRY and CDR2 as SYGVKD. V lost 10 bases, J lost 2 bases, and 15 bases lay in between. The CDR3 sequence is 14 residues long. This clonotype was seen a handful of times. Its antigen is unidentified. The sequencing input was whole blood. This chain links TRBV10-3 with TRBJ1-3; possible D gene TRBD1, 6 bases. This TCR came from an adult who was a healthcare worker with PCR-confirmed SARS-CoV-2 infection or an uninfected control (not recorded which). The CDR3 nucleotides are TGTGCCACCTCCCTAACAGGGACTGGAAACACCATATATTTT. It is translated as CATSLTGTGNTIYF.